The source of this T cell receptor (beta chain) is a study of blood T cells in healthy people across ages (dated by TCRdb to 2015 to 2017). Background on the whole study: In model experiments, roughly one uniquely barcoded TCR beta cDNA molecule per two T cells was captured by template switching. Using deep sequencing normalized with unique cDNA molecular identifiers, the study measured how TCR beta repertoire diversity changes with age. Donors were grouped into four age groups: young (average approximately 15 years), middle-aged (around 39), aged (around 60) and long-lived (about 82). For two donors (one aged 18 to 30 and one aged 80 or older), the study analyzed two additional independent replicas of 1 million unique cDNA reads from the same blood draw.

Library method: 5' RACE. The run used an Illumina HiSeq 2500. A second PCR of about 7 to 12 cycles was performed with a sample-barcoded 5' primer and a J-beta primer mix. Each TCR beta cDNA molecule received a unique molecular identifier from a template-switch 5' adaptor carrying 12 random nucleotides. Each sample yielded at least 2.5 million CDR3-containing paired-end reads. All of the RNA was converted into first-strand cDNA using the Mint cDNA synthesis kit, with a TRBC-specific oligonucleotide serving as the primer. After uracil-DNA glycosylase treatment, a first 18-cycle PCR used universal primers M1SS and BC2_uni_R on all cDNA. As for the authors' bioinformatics: Each sample was normalized by randomly selecting 1 million high-quality reads, each carrying a distinct molecular identifier. Instead of being binned into consensus sequences, reads with shared molecular identifiers were discarded. MiTCR, with a Q25 quality threshold and the strictest error-elimination algorithm, was used for CDR3 identification, clonotype clustering and error correction. Lower-bound total TCR beta diversity was estimated with a nonparametric unseen species model using Euler transformation. TCRdb itself trimmed the public reads at Q25 with fastp, ran MiXCR and retained productive beta chains. Each entry is one CDR3 protein sequence, shown with its most common DNA and genes. TCRdb's processing, not the authors' own work, is the source of the V and J calls. Counted in this sample were fewer than 600,000 distinct CDR3 sequences; over 25% of them appeared once. Of the sample, 3% to 4% falls within the top ten clones.

What the research found in general, with its limitations: The CMV infection status of donors was not known, potentially confounding age-related changes in expanded clonotypes. Because profiling used bulk unsorted PBMCs, naive and antigen-experienced compartments could not be compared conclusively. Total diversity estimates from one million sequenced T cells were considered lower bounds and underestimates. Observed TCR beta diversity correlated strongly with the percentage of naive T cells measured by flow cytometry. Compared with the aged group, the long-lived group had more naive CD4+ T cells, fewer expanded clones and increased TCR diversity, suggesting age selection. Observed TCR beta diversity per million T cells fell roughly linearly with age, and a significant reduction was already apparent by age roughly 40.

Including cysteine and phenylalanine, the CDR3 has 12 amino acids. Only the CDR3 region is kept as DNA, spanning 36 bases read in frame from base 1. Reading the germline V gene gives CDR1 MNHEY and CDR2 SVGAGI. V drops 8 bases and J drops 8 bases, leaving 12 bases in between. This clonotype was found a few times. Its binding antigen is unknown. It has no much larger one-base neighbor in the sample; base qualities were not kept. The approximately 39 donors, aged about 6 to 95 years, were systemically healthy Caucasian individuals from Russia. Each donor gave around 9 milliliters of peripheral blood, collected into EDTA-treated Vacutainer tubes. Ficoll-Paque density-gradient centrifugation was used to isolate PBMCs, with at least 7 million per sample. Total RNA, at least 5 micrograms per sample, was extracted from PBMCs with Trizol reagent. The percentages of naive CD45RAhigh/CD27high T cells were determined by flow cytometry on a PBMC aliquot from every donor.

The same sample was also used in a study of T cells of mothers and their children. From the second report: The donors were nine systemically healthy Caucasian individuals, made up of three mothers and their six children. cDNA synthesis consumed the entire amount of extracted RNA, loaded at around 1.4 ug RNA in each 15 ul reaction. Sample barcodes and 2-4 random nucleotides were added via the M1S primer in the second PCR. More than 8 million TCR beta CDR3 reads were obtained from each mother, and 2.5 million to 3.5 million reads were obtained from each child. TCR recombination output is similarly shaped by thymic selection in related and unrelated pairs, with a minor effect exerted by inherited differences. Related mother-child pairs always showed normalized repertoire overlap that was slightly higher than in unrelated mother-child pairs, though the difference was never significant. With a sensitivity of about 100 clones per million clonotypes, no persistent microchimeric T cell clones were detected. Deep NGS was used in the study to compare the TCR beta repertoires of mothers and children and to look for features that separate related mother-child pairs from unrelated individuals. Mothers averaged around 43 +/- 4 years of age and children averaged roughly 10 +/- 4 years. Libraries were sequenced on Illumina HiSeq 2000 with 100+100 nt paired-end reads after adapter ligation with NEBNext reagents. To prevent cross-contamination, the mother and child libraries were prepared a month apart and were sequenced in separate runs. Each donor had between 500,000 and 2,000,000 distinct TCR beta clonotypes identified. Naive TCR beta clonotypes were estimated from low-frequency clonotypes matched to each donor's FACS-determined naive share, without sorting.

The rearrangement combines TRBV6-5 with TRBJ1-4; tentative D gene TRBD1, with 5 bases matching. This TCR was recovered from a boy aged 2 to 9 in good health. The specimen sequenced was blood. The DNA sequence reads TGTGCCAGCGGGGGGGTGGACGAAAAACTGTTTTTT. It encodes CASGGVDEKLFF.